Below are 2 T cell receptor beta chains sequenced from a single sample in a study of T cell responses to AZD1222 COVID-19 vaccine. The method was immunoSEQ multiplex PCR; TCRdb's version includes in-frame clones alone and lacks a portion of them. The sample shows 90,000 to 150,000 clones, about 89% of them seen only once. The input for sequencing was peripheral blood, taken on day 0 of AZD1222 vaccination. All receptors come from an adult in good health.

This clone was counted once. This rearrangement joins TRBV3-1 (or the pseudogene TRBV3-2) to TRBJ1-5; no reliable D call. CDR3 length: 15 amino acids. Between the trimmed V and J ends, which lost 0 bases and 3 bases, there was a span of 9 bases. Germline V gene lookup returns CDR1 LGHDT and CDR2 YNNKEL (reference sequence). CDR3 sequence (DNA): TGTGCCAGCAGCCAAGATGTACAGAACAATCAGCCCCAGCATTTT. Translated, it gives CASSQDVQNNQPQHF.

This rearrangement joins TRBV5-1 to TRBJ1-6; 7 positions match TRBD1. This CDR3 has 16 residues. Germline loops: CDR1 SGHRS, CDR2 YFSETQ. J lost 6 bases, V lost 5 bases, and 11 bases had no gene match. CDR3 nucleotides: TGCGCCAGCAGAAAAGCGAGGGGGCTCGTTAATTCACCCCTCCACTTT. This codes for CASRKARGLVNSPLHF.